Listed below are T cell receptor beta chains from one sample, sequenced in a study of technical replicates of blood from four donors. Some clones are missing from TCRdb's copy, which holds only in-frame ones; the method was immunoSEQ multiplex PCR. The sample yields around 15,000 clones, 80% to 90% seen once. The specimen sequenced was PBMCs. The receptor set was obtained from a human donor in good health. Each CDR3 is given with its conserved first and last residue. Fields, in order: J gene, clone size, D gene, V gene, CDR3 DNA, CDR3 protein. The D gene is left open where the match is weak. Not every row has a clone size; where given, it reads once, few, many or a size class.

TRBJ1-2	NA	TRBD1	TRBV5-8	TGTGCCAGCAGCGTGGGACAGACACCCTATGGCTACACCTTC	CASSVGQTPYGYTF
TRBJ2-3	NA	TRBD2	TRBV4-2	TGTGCCAGCAGCCAAGTAGCGGGAGAAATCACAGATACGCAGTATTTT	CASSQVAGEITDTQYF
TRBJ2-5	NA	NA	TRBV10-3	TGTGCCATCAGTGAAATTCCGGGACACAAGTACCAAGAGACCCAGTACTTC	CAISEIPGHKYQETQYF
TRBJ1-2	NA	NA	TRBV5-8	TGTGCCAGCAGCTCGACACAGGGACGTCGGGGCTACACCTTC	CASSSTQGRRGYTF
TRBJ1-2	NA	TRBD1	TRBV6-5	TGTGCCAGCAGCAACAGGGGTGACTATGGCTACACCTTC	CASSNRGDYGYTF
TRBJ2-7	NA	TRBD1	TRBV5-4	TGTGCCAGCAGCCAAGGGACAGGGGGAAGCTACGAGCAGTACTTC	CASSQGTGGSYEQYF
TRBJ2-1	few	TRBD2	TRBV4-1	TGCGCCAGCAGCCAAGGACTAGCGGGAGCGAATGAGCAGTTCTTC	CASSQGLAGANEQFF
TRBJ1-6	NA	NA	TRBV6-5	TGTGCCAGCAGGTTGGCAGGGTATAATTCACCCCTCCACTTT	CASRLAGYNSPLHF
TRBJ2-1	once	NA	TRBV19	TGTGCCAGTAGTAGCGGGGCGAGCTCCTACAATGAGCAGTTCTTC	CASSSGASSYNEQFF
TRBJ1-2	NA	TRBD1	TRBV27	TGTGCCAGCAGTTCCCTGGGACAGGGCCACTATGGCTACACCTTC	CASSSLGQGHYGYTF
TRBJ2-7	NA	NA	TRBV5-6	TGTGCCAGCAGCATCCGACAGAGGCAGTACTTC	CASSIRQRQYF
TRBJ2-7	NA	TRBD1	TRBV27	TGTGCCAGCAGTTTATCAAGGGGGACAGGGGTGAAGCAGTACTTC	CASSLSRGTGVKQYF
TRBJ2-1	NA	NA	TRBV9	TGTGCCAGCAGCGTAGCGGGGGACAGAGGCAATGAGCAGTTCTTC	CASSVAGDRGNEQFF
TRBJ2-1	large	TRBD1	TRBV5-6	TGTGCCAGCAGCTTGGGGGACAGGGGATACAATGAGCAGTTCTTC	CASSLGDRGYNEQFF
TRBJ2-1	NA	NA	TRBV10-3	TGTGCCATCAGTGAGTCGCGGGCTAGCGGAGGGGGGGGCAATGAGCAGTTCTTC	CAISESRASGGGGNEQFF
TRBJ1-1	once	NA	TRBV27	TGTGCCAGCAGTCCCGCGGGGGGGTTGAACACTGAAGCTTTCTTT	CASSPAGGLNTEAFF
TRBJ2-5	NA	TRBD2	TRBV9	TGTGCCAGCAGCGGAGGGCTAGCGGAAGAGACCCAGTACTTC	CASSGGLAEETQYF
TRBJ2-3	NA	TRBD2	TRBV5-1	TGCGCCAGCAGCCCCACTAGCGGGCCGGGCACTACGCAGTATTTT	CASSPTSGPGTTQYF
TRBJ2-1	NA	TRBD1	TRBV2	TGTGCCAGCAGAAAACGGGTAGGGGGCGCTGAGCAGTTCTTC	CASRKRVGGAEQFF
TRBJ2-1	NA	TRBD2	TRBV10-3	TGTGCCATCACCGGGGAGGGCTACAATGAGCAGTTCTTC	CAITGEGYNEQFF
TRBJ2-7	NA	TRBD2	TRBV5-1	TGCGCCAGCAGCTTGATGGCGGGAGGGAACGAGCAGTACTTC	CASSLMAGGNEQYF
TRBJ2-1	NA	TRBD2	TRBV7-3	TGTGCCAGCAGCTCCAGCGGGAGGGATCATGAGCAGTTCTTC	CASSSSGRDHEQFF
TRBJ2-3	NA	TRBD2	TRBV25-1	TGTGCCAGCAGTGCAGCGGGAGCGGGCACAGATACGCAGTATTTT	CASSAAGAGTDTQYF
TRBJ2-5	NA	TRBD2	TRBV5-6	TGTGCCAGCAGCTTGTGGGGACTAGCGGGAGGGCCCTCAGAGACCCAGTACTTC	CASSLWGLAGGPSETQYF
TRBJ1-2	NA	TRBD1	TRBV7-3	TGTGCCAGCAGCTCCGGCACAGGGGAGGATGGCTACACCTTC	CASSSGTGEDGYTF
TRBJ2-1	NA	TRBD2	TRBV7-9	TGTGCCAGCACCGTGGGAGGGAGCTCCTACAATGAGCAGTTCTTC	CASTVGGSSYNEQFF
TRBJ1-5	NA	NA	TRBV21-1	TGTGCCAGCAGCAAAAAACAGGGTGTATGGCAGCCCCAGCATTTT	CASSKKQGVWQPQHF
TRBJ2-7	NA	TRBD1	TRBV5-1	TGCGCCAGCAGCTTGGAGGACAGGGCGTACTACGAGCAGTACTTC	CASSLEDRAYYEQYF
TRBJ1-5	NA	TRBD1	TRBV30	TGTGCCTGGAGGGCGACAGGGGGTCTAAATCAGCCCCAGCATTTT	CAWRATGGLNQPQHF
TRBJ2-5	NA	TRBD2	TRBV2	TGTGCCAGCAGTCCCATCAGCGGGGTACAAGAGACCCAGTACTTC	CASSPISGVQETQYF
TRBJ1-5	once	NA	TRBV6-1	TGTGCCAGCAGTGATCGGGGGAATCAGCCCCAGCATTTT	CASSDRGNQPQHF
TRBJ2-7	NA	TRBD2	TRBV14	TGTGCCAGCAGCCAAGTAGCGGGAGGGTACGAGCAGTACTTC	CASSQVAGGYEQYF
TRBJ2-5	NA	TRBD2	TRBV5-6	TGTGCCAGCAGCTTGGTACTAGCGGGAGCATCGGACGAGACCCAGTACTTC	CASSLVLAGASDETQYF
TRBJ2-3	NA	TRBD1	TRBV4-2	TGTGCCAGCAGCCAAGATTCGGGACAGGCCGCTAGCGATACGCAGTATTTT	CASSQDSGQAASDTQYF
TRBJ2-7	NA	TRBD2	TRBV5-8	TGTGCCAGCAGCGCATGGCTCGGGACTAGCGGGAGCTCCGAGCAGTACTTC	CASSAWLGTSGSSEQYF
TRBJ2-2	NA	TRBD1	TRBV30	TGTGCCTGGAGTGTACTTCCCGGACAGGGGCACGTCACCGGGGAGCTGTTTTTT	CAWSVLPGQGHVTGELFF
TRBJ2-5	NA	NA	TRBV19	TGTGCCAGTAGTATGGAGACGGCTGGGGAGACCCAGTACTTC	CASSMETAGETQYF
TRBJ1-3	NA	NA	TRBV5-6	TGTGCCAGCAGCCTTTTAAACACCATATATTTT	CASSLLNTIYF
TRBJ2-1	NA	TRBD1	TRBV7-3	TGTGCCAGCAGTTCGCATGGACAGGGGGTAGATGAGCAGTTCTTC	CASSSHGQGVDEQFF
TRBJ1-2	once	NA	TRBV2	TGTGCCAGCACCCTCCGGACAGAGGATGGCTACACCTTC	CASTLRTEDGYTF
TRBJ2-1	NA	NA	TRBV6-5	TGTGCCAGCAGTGGGGACTTCTACAATGAGCAGTTCTTC	CASSGDFYNEQFF
TRBJ2-7	NA	TRBD2	TRBV5-6	TGTGCCAGCAGCCCGGAACTAGCGGGAGGGAGCTCCTACGAGCAGTACTTC	CASSPELAGGSSYEQYF
TRBJ1-2	once	NA	TRBV7-8	TGTGCCAGCAGCTTAGCGGCATTCGATGGCTACACCTTC	CASSLAAFDGYTF
TRBJ1-2	NA	NA	TRBV30	TGTGCCTGGAGTGTTAACAGGGACTACTCCGGCTACACCTTC	CAWSVNRDYSGYTF
TRBJ2-1	NA	NA	TRBV5-1	TGCGCCAGCAGCTTGGCGCAGGTCAGTGACAATGAGCAGTTCTTC	CASSLAQVSDNEQFF
TRBJ2-1	NA	TRBD2	TRBV7-2	TGTGCCAGCATCGTGCTAGCGGGATCAACCTACAATGAGCAGTTCTTC	CASIVLAGSTYNEQFF
TRBJ2-1	NA	TRBD2	TRBV10-3	TGTGCCATCCGGGACCCGGGGGGGCAGTTCTTC	CAIRDPGGQFF
TRBJ1-5	NA	NA	TRBV6-1	TGTGCCAGTCACGGACAGAATCAGCCCCAGCATTTT	CASHGQNQPQHF
TRBJ2-1	NA	NA	TRBV5-1	TGCGCCAGCAGCGGCGACGGGTACAATGAGCAGTTCTTC	CASSGDGYNEQFF
TRBJ2-3	NA	TRBD1	TRBV5-1	TGCGCCAGCAGCTTACAGGGGGCGAGAGGCACAGATACGCAGTATTTT	CASSLQGARGTDTQYF
TRBJ1-2	NA	NA	TRBV5-6	TGTGCCAGCAGCTTACAGGCGATATATGGCTACACCTTC	CASSLQAIYGYTF
TRBJ2-7	once	NA	TRBV28	TGTGCCAGCAGTTCAGGGCAGGACTACGAGCAGTACTTC	CASSSGQDYEQYF
TRBJ2-7	NA	NA	TRBV30	TGTGCCTGGAGTGTACTTCTAGGGACTAGGGGGCACGAGCAGTATTTC	CAWSVLLGTRGHEQYF
TRBJ2-7	NA	TRBD1	TRBV10-1	TGCGCCAGCAGTAATCCGGGACAGAGCTACGAGCAGTACTTC	CASSNPGQSYEQYF
TRBJ2-1	NA	NA	TRBV7-9	TGTGCCAGCCACCCGGTGGCGTTAGACAGGAATGAGCAGTTCTTC	CASHPVALDRNEQFF
TRBJ1-2	NA	NA	TRBV18	TGTGCCAGCTCATTTGGGAGGGATGATGGCTACACCTTC	CASSFGRDDGYTF
TRBJ1-5	few	NA	TRBV5-5	TGTGCCAGCAGCTTGGGTGGGGGCAGTCAGCCCCAGCATTTT	CASSLGGGSQPQHF